Listed below are T cell receptor beta chains from one sample, sequenced in a study of blood T cell repertoires in COVID-19. The method was immunoSEQ multiplex PCR; TCRdb's version includes in-frame clones alone and lacks a portion of them. The repertoire holds approximately 150,000 clones, with more than 75% as singletons. The material sequenced was peripheral blood. The source of these receptors is a human donor in a cohort sampled during active COVID-19. Both conserved end residues are part of each CDR3. D genes are given only for firm matches. Part of the rows lack a size; the others show once, few, many or a class for expanded clones.

V gene: TRBV29-1
clone size: .
J gene: TRBJ1-1
D gene: .
CDR3 DNA: TGCAGCGGGAAGACAGGCCGTAACACTGAAGCTTTCTTT
CDR3 protein: CSGKTGRNTEAFF

V gene: TRBV5-1
clone size: .
J gene: TRBJ1-2
D gene: TRBD1
CDR3 DNA: TGCGCCAGCAAAAACCTGCAGGGGGCAGAGGGCTACACCTTC
CDR3 protein: CASKNLQGAEGYTF

V gene: TRBV10-3
clone size: .
J gene: TRBJ2-1
D gene: TRBD2
CDR3 DNA: TGTGCCATCAGTGAGTTACTAGCGGGGACAAACAATGAGCAGTTCTTC
CDR3 protein: CAISELLAGTNNEQFF

V gene: TRBV25-1
clone size: few
J gene: TRBJ1-5
D gene: .
CDR3 DNA: TGTGCCAGCAGTGATAGAAATCTCAATCAGCCCCAGCATTTT
CDR3 protein: CASSDRNLNQPQHF

V gene: TRBV5-5
clone size: .
J gene: TRBJ2-7
D gene: .
CDR3 DNA: TGTGCCAGCAGCTGGTGGAGGGACAGATTAAGCTCCTACGAGCAGTACTTC
CDR3 protein: CASSWWRDRLSSYEQYF

V gene: TRBV5-1
clone size: .
J gene: TRBJ2-3
D gene: .
CDR3 DNA: TGCGCCAGCAGCTTGGCCGGGAGCAAGGGTGGCACAGATACGCAGTATTTT
CDR3 protein: CASSLAGSKGGTDTQYF

V gene: TRBV6-5
clone size: .
J gene: TRBJ2-7
D gene: TRBD1
CDR3 DNA: TGTGCCAGCAGTCGGACAGGGGGTGAGCAGTACTTC
CDR3 protein: CASSRTGGEQYF

V gene: TRBV6-6
clone size: .
J gene: TRBJ1-5
D gene: .
CDR3 DNA: TGTGCCAGCAGCCCGGACAGTCTTATCAATCAGCCCCAGCATTTT
CDR3 protein: CASSPDSLINQPQHF

V gene: TRBV7-9
clone size: .
J gene: TRBJ2-5
D gene: .
CDR3 DNA: TGTGCCAGCAGCCTATACGGACAAGGAGAGCAAGAGACCCAGTACTTC
CDR3 protein: CASSLYGQGEQETQYF

V gene: TRBV6-6
clone size: .
J gene: TRBJ1-2
D gene: .
CDR3 DNA: TGTGCCAGCAGGACAGGCTTAAACTATGGCTACACCTTC
CDR3 protein: CASRTGLNYGYTF

V gene: TRBV29-1
clone size: .
J gene: TRBJ2-1
D gene: .
CDR3 DNA: TGCAGCGTTAAGTTGGAGCGGGATGAGCAGTTCTTC
CDR3 protein: CSVKLERDEQFF

V gene: TRBV9
clone size: .
J gene: TRBJ1-2
D gene: TRBD1
CDR3 DNA: TGTGCCAGCAGCGTAGGTGGGACAGGGGGTACCTTTAACTATGGCTACACCTTC
CDR3 protein: CASSVGGTGGTFNYGYTF

V gene: TRBV2
clone size: .
J gene: TRBJ2-5
D gene: TRBD1
CDR3 DNA: TGTGCCAGCAGAGCCGGAACAGGGGGCTTAGAGACCCAGTACTTC
CDR3 protein: CASRAGTGGLETQYF

V gene: TRBV19
clone size: .
J gene: TRBJ2-3
D gene: TRBD2
CDR3 DNA: TGTGCCAGCAAGCGGGGGGGGGATACAGATACGCAGTATTTT
CDR3 protein: CASKRGGDTDTQYF

V gene: TRBV19
clone size: once
J gene: TRBJ1-1
D gene: TRBD1
CDR3 DNA: TGTGCCAGTAGTCAGCGAACAGGGGGCAGAACTGAAGCTTTCTTT
CDR3 protein: CASSQRTGGRTEAFF

V gene: TRBV2
clone size: .
J gene: TRBJ2-1
D gene: .
CDR3 DNA: TGTGCCAGCAGTGACTCGGAGCGGGTTTACAATGAGCAGTTCTTC
CDR3 protein: CASSDSERVYNEQFF

V gene: TRBV7-8
clone size: .
J gene: TRBJ1-5
D gene: .
CDR3 DNA: TGTGCCAGCAGCGGGGGGTGGGATCAGCCCCAGCATTTT
CDR3 protein: CASSGGWDQPQHF

V gene: TRBV6-5
clone size: .
J gene: TRBJ2-2
D gene: .
CDR3 DNA: TGTGCCAGCCTGACAAGGGGGAACACCGGGGAGCTGTTTTTT
CDR3 protein: CASLTRGNTGELFF

V gene: TRBV3-1/TRBV3-2
clone size: .
J gene: TRBJ1-3
D gene: .
CDR3 DNA: TGTGCCAGCAGCCAAGGCGGGGGGATTACTGGAAACACCATATATTTT
CDR3 protein: CASSQGGGITGNTIYF

V gene: TRBV13
clone size: .
J gene: TRBJ1-1
D gene: TRBD1
CDR3 DNA: TGTGCCAGCAGCTCCAGGACAGGGATGGCTTTCTTT
CDR3 protein: CASSSRTGMAFF

V gene: TRBV12-5
clone size: .
J gene: TRBJ2-5
D gene: .
CDR3 DNA: TGTGCTAGTGGGACTATAGAGACCCAGTACTTC
CDR3 protein: CASGTIETQYF

V gene: TRBV5-1
clone size: .
J gene: TRBJ2-5
D gene: TRBD1
CDR3 DNA: TGCGCCAGCAGCTTACAGGGGAAAGAGACCCAGTACTTC
CDR3 protein: CASSLQGKETQYF

V gene: TRBV7-8
clone size: .
J gene: TRBJ2-3
D gene: TRBD1
CDR3 DNA: TGTGCCAGCAGCTTAGCAGGGACAGGGTCGGCAGATACGCAGTATTTT
CDR3 protein: CASSLAGTGSADTQYF

V gene: TRBV28
clone size: .
J gene: TRBJ1-2
D gene: .
CDR3 DNA: TGTGCCAGCAGTTTAAGCTCCGGCTACACCTTC
CDR3 protein: CASSLSSGYTF

V gene: TRBV6-6
clone size: .
J gene: TRBJ1-1
D gene: .
CDR3 DNA: TGTGCCAGCAGCCTAACCGGAGGAGACACTGAAGCTTTCTTT
CDR3 protein: CASSLTGGDTEAFF

V gene: TRBV2
clone size: .
J gene: TRBJ1-4
D gene: TRBD1
CDR3 DNA: TGTGCCAGCAGTAGGTCTCAGGGGGCCACTAATGAAAAACTGTTTTTT
CDR3 protein: CASSRSQGATNEKLFF

V gene: TRBV28
clone size: .
J gene: TRBJ2-3
D gene: TRBD2
CDR3 DNA: TGTGCCAGCAGACTAGCGATAGAGACAGATACGCAGTATTTT
CDR3 protein: CASRLAIETDTQYF

V gene: TRBV13
clone size: .
J gene: TRBJ1-1
D gene: .
CDR3 DNA: TGTGCCAGCAGCTTAGACAGGACGAGTGAAGCTTTCTTT
CDR3 protein: CASSLDRTSEAFF

V gene: TRBV5-1
clone size: once
J gene: TRBJ2-2
D gene: TRBD1
CDR3 DNA: TGCGCCAGCAGCTTACAGGGGGTTTACACCGGGGAGCTGTTTTTT
CDR3 protein: CASSLQGVYTGELFF

V gene: TRBV4-1
clone size: few
J gene: TRBJ1-2
D gene: .
CDR3 DNA: TGCGCCAGCAGCCAACCCGGGACTAACTATGGCTACACCTTC
CDR3 protein: CASSQPGTNYGYTF

V gene: TRBV6-5
clone size: few
J gene: TRBJ1-1
D gene: TRBD1
CDR3 DNA: TGTGCCAGCAGTTCGGACAGGGGTGGCACTGAAGCTTTCTTT
CDR3 protein: CASSSDRGGTEAFF

V gene: TRBV30
clone size: .
J gene: TRBJ1-1
D gene: .
CDR3 DNA: TGTGCCTGGAGTAGTGGTATTGGCGCTTTCTTT
CDR3 protein: CAWSSGIGAFF

V gene: TRBV19
clone size: .
J gene: TRBJ2-1
D gene: TRBD2
CDR3 DNA: TGTGCCAGTAGTATGGGGAGGGGCCACTACAATGAGCAGTTCTTC
CDR3 protein: CASSMGRGHYNEQFF

V gene: TRBV5-6
clone size: .
J gene: TRBJ2-1
D gene: TRBD2
CDR3 DNA: TGTGCCAGCAGCCCCGAGGGGAGGGCCTCCTACAATGAGCAGTTCTTC
CDR3 protein: CASSPEGRASYNEQFF

V gene: TRBV28
clone size: .
J gene: TRBJ2-3
D gene: TRBD2
CDR3 DNA: TGTGCCAGCAGCGAGACTAGCGGGGACACAGATACGCAGTATTTT
CDR3 protein: CASSETSGDTDTQYF

V gene: TRBV4-1
clone size: .
J gene: TRBJ1-1
D gene: TRBD1
CDR3 DNA: TGCGCCAGCAGCCAAGACCCCGGGACAGCTTATTTCACTGAAGCTTTCTTT
CDR3 protein: CASSQDPGTAYFTEAFF

V gene: TRBV7-3
clone size: few
J gene: TRBJ2-3
D gene: TRBD1
CDR3 DNA: TGTGCCAGCAGCGCACAGGGGGTTTGGACAGATACGCAGTATTTT
CDR3 protein: CASSAQGVWTDTQYF

V gene: TRBV19
clone size: .
J gene: TRBJ2-1
D gene: TRBD2
CDR3 DNA: TGTGCCAGTAGTGGCACTAGCGGGTTAAATGAGCAGTTCTTC
CDR3 protein: CASSGTSGLNEQFF

V gene: TRBV5-1
clone size: .
J gene: TRBJ1-2
D gene: TRBD1
CDR3 DNA: TGCGCCAGCAGCCCTACAGGGGGACCTAACTATGGCTACACCTTC
CDR3 protein: CASSPTGGPNYGYTF

V gene: TRBV2
clone size: .
J gene: TRBJ2-6
D gene: .
CDR3 DNA: TGTGCCAGCAACTCAGGGGTCTCTGGGGCCAACGTCCTGACTTTC
CDR3 protein: CASNSGVSGANVLTF

V gene: TRBV29-1
clone size: .
J gene: TRBJ2-7
D gene: TRBD1
CDR3 DNA: TGCAGCGTTGGAGGACAGGGGTCCTACGAGCAGTACTTC
CDR3 protein: CSVGGQGSYEQYF

V gene: TRBV5-1
clone size: .
J gene: TRBJ2-1
D gene: TRBD2
CDR3 DNA: TGCGCCAGCACCCATAGCGGGAGGGCCAGTAATGAGCAGTTCTTC
CDR3 protein: CASTHSGRASNEQFF

V gene: TRBV7-9
clone size: .
J gene: TRBJ1-4
D gene: .
CDR3 DNA: TGTGCCAGCAGCTTGGGCGCCCAGGCAACTAATGAAAAACTGTTTTTT
CDR3 protein: CASSLGAQATNEKLFF

V gene: TRBV7-3
clone size: once
J gene: TRBJ1-1
D gene: TRBD1
CDR3 DNA: TGTGCCAGCAGCCTCTACCGGGACAGCAACACTGAAGCTTTCTTT
CDR3 protein: CASSLYRDSNTEAFF

V gene: TRBV9
clone size: .
J gene: TRBJ2-3
D gene: TRBD1
CDR3 DNA: TGTGCCAGCAGCCCCTCTCCGGGACAGGGTTTTGATACGCAGTATTTT
CDR3 protein: CASSPSPGQGFDTQYF

V gene: TRBV6-5
clone size: .
J gene: TRBJ1-4
D gene: .
CDR3 DNA: TGTGCCAGCAGATCGGGGGGTTACGATGAAAAACTGTTTTTT
CDR3 protein: CASRSGGYDEKLFF

V gene: TRBV23-1
clone size: .
J gene: TRBJ2-7
D gene: TRBD2
CDR3 DNA: TGCGCCAGCAGCCAATCTGGGACTAGCGGGGGAAACTACGAGCAGTACTTC
CDR3 protein: CASSQSGTSGGNYEQYF

V gene: TRBV29-1
clone size: once
J gene: TRBJ2-1
D gene: .
CDR3 DNA: TGCAGCGTTGCACGGGATAACAATGAGCAGTTCTTC
CDR3 protein: CSVARDNNEQFF

V gene: TRBV28
clone size: .
J gene: TRBJ1-3
D gene: TRBD1
CDR3 DNA: TGTGCCAGCAGCACCATCGGACAGGGCATTGGAAGCACCATATATTTT
CDR3 protein: CASSTIGQGIGSTIYF

V gene: TRBV12-3/TRBV12-4
clone size: .
J gene: TRBJ1-1
D gene: .
CDR3 DNA: TGTGCCAGCAGTTTAGGGGGAGTTGAAGCTTTCTTT
CDR3 protein: CASSLGGVEAFF

V gene: TRBV5-6
clone size: .
J gene: TRBJ2-3
D gene: TRBD1
CDR3 DNA: TGTGCCAGCAGCTTGTTACAGGGGGGAACTAGCACAGATACGCAGTATTTT
CDR3 protein: CASSLLQGGTSTDTQYF

V gene: TRBV7-8
clone size: .
J gene: TRBJ2-2
D gene: TRBD2
CDR3 DNA: TGTGCCAGCAGCTCCTGGGCGGGGGGGCTCACCGGGGAGCTGTTTTTT
CDR3 protein: CASSSWAGGLTGELFF